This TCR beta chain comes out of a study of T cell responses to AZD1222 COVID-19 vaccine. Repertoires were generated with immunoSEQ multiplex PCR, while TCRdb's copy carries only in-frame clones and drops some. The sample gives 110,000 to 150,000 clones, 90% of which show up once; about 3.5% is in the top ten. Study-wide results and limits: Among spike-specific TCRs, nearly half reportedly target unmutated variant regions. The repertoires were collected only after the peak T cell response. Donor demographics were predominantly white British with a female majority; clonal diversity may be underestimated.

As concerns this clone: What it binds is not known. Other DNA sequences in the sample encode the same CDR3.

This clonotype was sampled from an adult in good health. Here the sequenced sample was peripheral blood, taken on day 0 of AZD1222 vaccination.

This chain's CDR3 is CAWSPGTGGGQPQHF. The CDR3 coding sequence is TGTGCCTGGAGCCCCGGGACAGGGGGCGGCCAGCCCCAGCATTTT. The chain has TRBV30 and TRBJ1-5; 12 bases align to TRBD1. The V and J ends lost 3 bases and 7 bases, in that order; junction bases with no gene match: 7. This CDR3 has 15 residues. Germline lookup yields CDR1 GTSNPN and CDR2 SVGIG (reference sequence).